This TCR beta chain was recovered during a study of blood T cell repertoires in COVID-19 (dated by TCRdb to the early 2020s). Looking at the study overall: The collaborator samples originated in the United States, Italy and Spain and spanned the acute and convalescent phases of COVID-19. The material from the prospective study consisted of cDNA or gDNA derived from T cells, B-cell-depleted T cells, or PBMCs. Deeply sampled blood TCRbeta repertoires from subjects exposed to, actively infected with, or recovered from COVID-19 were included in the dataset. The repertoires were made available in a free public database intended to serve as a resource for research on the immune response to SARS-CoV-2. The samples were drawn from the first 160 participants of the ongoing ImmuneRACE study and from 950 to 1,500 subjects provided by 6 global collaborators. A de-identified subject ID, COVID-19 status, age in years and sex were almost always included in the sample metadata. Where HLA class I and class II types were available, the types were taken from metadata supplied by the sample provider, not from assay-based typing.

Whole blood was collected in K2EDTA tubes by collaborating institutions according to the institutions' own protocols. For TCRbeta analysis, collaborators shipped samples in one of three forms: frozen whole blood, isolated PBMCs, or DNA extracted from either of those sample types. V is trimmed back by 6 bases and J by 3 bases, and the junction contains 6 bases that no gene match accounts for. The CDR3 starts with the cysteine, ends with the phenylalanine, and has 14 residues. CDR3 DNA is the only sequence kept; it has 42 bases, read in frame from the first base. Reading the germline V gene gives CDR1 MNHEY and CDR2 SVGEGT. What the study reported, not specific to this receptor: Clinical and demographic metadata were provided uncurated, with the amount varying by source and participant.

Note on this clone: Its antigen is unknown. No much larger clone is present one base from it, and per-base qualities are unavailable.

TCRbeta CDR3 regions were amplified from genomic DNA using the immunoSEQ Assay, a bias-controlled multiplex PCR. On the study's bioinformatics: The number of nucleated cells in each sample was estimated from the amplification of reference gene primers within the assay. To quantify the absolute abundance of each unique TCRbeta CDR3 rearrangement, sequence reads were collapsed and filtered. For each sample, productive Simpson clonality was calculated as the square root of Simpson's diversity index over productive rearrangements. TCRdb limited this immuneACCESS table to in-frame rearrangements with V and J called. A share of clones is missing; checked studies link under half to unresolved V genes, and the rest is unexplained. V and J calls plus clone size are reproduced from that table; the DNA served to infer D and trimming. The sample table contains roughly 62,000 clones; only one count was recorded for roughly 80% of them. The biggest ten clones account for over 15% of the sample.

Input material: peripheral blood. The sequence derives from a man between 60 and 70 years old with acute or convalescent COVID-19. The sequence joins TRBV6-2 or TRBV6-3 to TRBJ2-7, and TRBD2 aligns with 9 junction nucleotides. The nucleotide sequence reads TGTGCCAGCAGCTTAGCGGGAGTGGGCTACGAGCAGTACTTC. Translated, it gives CASSLAGVGYEQYF.